Shown below are 7 T cell receptor beta chains from a single sample sequenced in a study of blood T cells in healthy people across ages (dated by TCRdb to the mid-2010s). The method was 5' RACE. TCRdb shows the sequencer as Illumina HiSeq 2500. The second PCR ran for about 6 to 11 cycles and used a J-beta primer mix along with a sample-barcoded 5' primer. TCRdb reran the public reads through fastp at Q25 and MiXCR, keeping productive beta chains. Each entry merges the rows of one CDR3 protein and shows their most common DNA and genes. The sample yields approximately 1.5 million distinct CDR3 sequences; 30% to 35% were counted once. The top ten constitute roughly 10% of the sample. Material: blood. The receptors originated from a woman aged 30 to 39 in good health.

V usage is TRBV20-1 and J usage is TRBJ2-7, with D maybe TRBD2 (6 bases). The CDR3 extends over 14 amino acids. V was clipped by 5 bases and J by 2 bases, with 16 bases between them. The germline V gene encodes CDR1 DFQATT and CDR2 SNEGSKA (reference sequence). CDR3 loop: CSAVLARTAYEQYF. Written as DNA, the CDR3 is TGCAGTGCTGTGCTAGCGCGGACCGCCTACGAGCAGTACTTC.

V and J are TRBV19 and TRBJ2-6; D is undetermined. The CDR3 sequence is 14 residues long. Germline-derived CDR1 and CDR2 are LNHDA and SQIVND (reference sequence). The V and J ends lost 7 bases and 2 bases respectively, with 9 bases between them. The CDR3, as DNA: TGTGCCAGTACCCCAAGCGCTGGGGCCAACGTCCTGACTTTC. Translating it yields CASTPSAGANVLTF. Drawing the rest from reference TRBV19 and TRBJ2-6, the complete variable domain is DGGITQSPKYLFRKEGQNVTLSCEQNLNHDAMYWYRQDPGQGLRLIYYSQIVNDFQKGDIAEGYSVSREKKESFPLTVTSAQKNPTAFYLCASTPSAGANVLTFGAGSRLTVL.

The rearrangement joins TRBV5-5 to TRBJ1-6; D remains ambiguous. Germline-derived CDR1 and CDR2 are SGHKS and YYEKEE (reference sequence). The CDR3 spans 17 residues. V lost 0 bases to trimming and J lost 4 bases, with 14 bases between them. The CDR3 is CASSLETGFSYNSPLHF. CDR3 bases: TGTGCCAGCAGCTTGGAAACGGGATTCTCATATAATTCACCCCTCCACTTT. Using reference TRBV5-5 and TRBJ1-6 for the parts outside the CDR3, the full variable domain is DAGVTQSPTHLIKTRGQQVTLRCSPISGHKSVSWYQQVLGQGPQFIFQYYEKEERGRGNFPDRFSARQFPNYSSELNVNALLLGDSALYLCASSLETGFSYNSPLHFGNGTRLTVT.

This clonotype was seen a few times. The rearrangement uses TRBV28 and TRBJ2-7; D ambiguous. CDR3 size: 16 residues. V lost 6 bases, J lost 4 bases, and 22 bases lay in between. CDR1 is MDHEN, CDR2 SYDVKM, per germline. The CDR3 sequence is CASRSPVLGGAYEQYF. CDR3 sequence (DNA): TGTGCCAGCAGGTCGCCTGTCTTGGGCGGTGCTTACGAGCAGTACTTC. The full variable domain, with the rest looked up from reference TRBV28 and TRBJ2-7, is DVKVTQSSRYLVKRTGEKVFLECVQDMDHENMFWYRQDPGLGLRLIYFSYDVKMKEKGDIPEGYSVSREKKERFSLILESASTNQTSMYLCASRSPVLGGAYEQYFGPGTRLTVT.

This clonotype showed up many times. The chain carries TRBV6-1 and TRBJ2-5, with a weak D call TRBD1 (7 bases). The germline CDR1 and CDR2 sequences are MNHNS and SASEGT. Deletions cut 6 bases from V and 4 bases from J, with 12 bases between. This CDR3 spans 13 amino acids. CDR3 coding DNA: TGTGCCAGCAGCGGACAGGAGGGAGAGACCCAGTACTTC. Translation gives CASSGQEGETQYF.

This clonotype turned up a few times. The V and J genes are TRBV4-1 and TRBJ2-7; D might be TRBD2 (6 bases). The germline V gene has CDR1 MGHRA and CDR2 YSYEKL. CDR3 length: 14 residues. The germline V and J ends were trimmed by 0 bases and 4 bases, with 10 bases remaining between them. CDR3 DNA: TGCGCCAGCAGCCAAGAGGAGGGGTGGTACGAGCAGTACTTC. Protein product: CASSQEEGWYEQYF.

The chain recombines TRBV28 with TRBJ2-3; TRBD2 matches 9 bases. CDR3 length: 16 amino acids. The V gene's germline CDR1 is MDHEN and CDR2 SYDVKM. V shed 2 bases and J 5 bases; nucleotides not matched to a gene: 8. The CDR3 DNA is TGTGCCAGCAGTTTACTTAGCGGGAGAGCGGGAGATACGCAGTATTTT. It specifies CASSLLSGRAGDTQYF.